This T cell receptor beta chain was retrieved from a study of shared clonotypes between healthy human individuals (dated by TCRdb to 2020 to 2021). Looking at the study overall: The cohort included three men and a couple of women between 18 and 49 years of age. For each donor, CD4 naive and CD4 memory were each run on three plates, CD8 naive on two plates, and CD8 memory on one plate. To estimate repertoire size and how much clonotypes are shared between individuals, the study performed deep sequencing of blood TCR repertoires from about five healthy adults. To increase sequencing depth and limit assay-specific biases, TCR repertoire library preparation and sequencing were carried out by different laboratories using diverse techniques. Leukapheresis yielded between about 0.94 and 9.5 billion PBMCs per donor.

What the research found in general, with its limitations: Estimated clonotype richness was generally larger for naive than for memory subsets. Compared with non-shared clonotypes, clonotypes shared by all four sorted-subset donors had higher generation probabilities. Across a handful of donors, approximately 5% of naive CD4, over 3% of naive CD8, approximately 2.5% of memory CD4, and over 0.35% of memory CD8 clonotypes were shared. Sampling was limited to blood, and TCR repertoires in tissue likely differ from TCR repertoires in blood. Rarefaction of sorted-subset datasets indicated incomplete sequencing despite the large sequencing depth. The small number of donors limited the genetic and exposure-history diversity represented. Pairwise subsampling led to the expectation that sequencing depth would affect the degree of clonotype sharing among donors.

A remark on this clone: Its antigen has not been determined. No base-level quality is on record; no much larger clone is a single base apart.

Using the deep immunoSEQ assay, multiplex PCR amplified TCR CDR3 regions from genomic DNA. Extracted genomic DNA from each cell subset was spread evenly across all wells of several immunoSEQ 96-well plates, with each plate serving as a replicate. For sorted subsets, roughly 200 ng of genomic DNA, equivalent to roughly 30,000 T cell genomes, went into each replicate PCR. The purified libraries were quantified using a Qubit 3.0 fluorometer, sized with a Bioanalyzer 2100, and then quantified again using the KAPA Library Quantification kit. Every immunoSEQ 96-well plate was sequenced on a dedicated single-read 150-cycle Illumina NextSeq 550 flow cell. From the authors' description of their analysis: Because the immunoSEQ output included only junctional sequences and no quality scores, the filtering could not be the same as the filtering used for full-length reads. Sequences were annotated with PyIR, a Python wrapper for IgBLAST v1.9, and V/J genes and CDR3 were assigned using IMGT germline references. Reads were filtered out if the reads had weak V/J assignments (E-value above 1e-6), no CDR3, stop codons, out-of-frame junctions, or ambiguous translated residues. V3J clonotypes were defined by identical inferred V gene, J gene, and CDR3 amino acid sequence. The percentage overlap between two repertoires was calculated by dividing the number of shared unique clonotypes by the size of the smaller repertoire. RTK rarefaction, the Chao1 estimator, and Recon v2.1 estimates of unobserved clonotypes were used to assess repertoire richness. For all TCRbeta clonotypes obtained by the gDNA method from four donors, generation probabilities were computed with OLGA. Not all clones reach the TCRdb copy of this immuneACCESS table, which keeps in-frame sequences only. Checked studies attribute under half of the gap to unresolved V genes and leave the rest unexplained. V and J calls and clone size follow that table, whereas D and trimming were derived from the DNA. Counted in this sample were about a million clones; approximately 76% of them appeared once. The ten biggest clones cover roughly 1.5% of the sample.

Healthy HIV-negative adults with no recently reported acute infections or vaccinations were included as donors. Every donor was a Caucasian adult residing in Nashville, Tennessee, USA. CD4+ T cells were enriched through magnetic negative selection, after which naive cells were positively selected on CD45RA and the remaining negative fraction served as the memory subset. Blood was collected by leukapheresis, and PBMCs were isolated by Ficoll-Histopaque density gradient centrifugation and then cryopreserved in liquid nitrogen vapor phase. Purity and quantity of every magnetically sorted T cell population were checked by analytical flow cytometry. Genomic DNA was isolated from each sorted fraction and quantified by UV absorbance on a Nanodrop 2000c. As encoded in the germline V gene, CDR1 is SGHAT while CDR2 is FQNNGV. The junction shows trimming of 5 bases on V and 9 bases on J, and the gene matches do not reach 8 bases of it. Counted from cysteine to phenylalanine, this CDR3 has 15 amino acids. Only the CDR3 part of the read is kept: 45 bases, read in frame from the first base.

This chain joins TRBV11-2 to TRBJ1-6, with TRBD1 matching 9 junction bases. The TCR comes from a man between 18 and 35 years old in good health. Sequencing was carried out using memory CD4+ T cells sorted from blood. The cell subset or site tag for this specimen amounts to: CD45RA-negative fraction. Here the CDR3 is given as CASSLGTGSGSPLHF. The nucleotide sequence is given as TGTGCCAGCAGCCTAGGGACAGGGTCGGGTTCACCCCTCCACTTT.